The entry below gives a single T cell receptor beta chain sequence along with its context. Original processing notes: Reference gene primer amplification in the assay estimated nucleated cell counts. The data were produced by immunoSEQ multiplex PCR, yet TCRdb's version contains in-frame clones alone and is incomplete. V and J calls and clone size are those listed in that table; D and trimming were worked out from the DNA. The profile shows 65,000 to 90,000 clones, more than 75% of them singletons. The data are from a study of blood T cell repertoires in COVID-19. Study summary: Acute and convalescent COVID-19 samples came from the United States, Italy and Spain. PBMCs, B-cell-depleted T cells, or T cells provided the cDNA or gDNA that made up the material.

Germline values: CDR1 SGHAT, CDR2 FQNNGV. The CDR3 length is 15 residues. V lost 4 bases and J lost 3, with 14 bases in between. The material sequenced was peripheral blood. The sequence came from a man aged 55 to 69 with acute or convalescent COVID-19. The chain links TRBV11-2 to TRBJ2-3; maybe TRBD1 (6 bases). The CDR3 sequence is CASSSERDITDTQYF. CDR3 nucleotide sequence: TGTGCCAGCAGCTCAGAGAGGGACATAACAGATACGCAGTATTTT.